This TCR beta chain appears in the sequencing data of a study of T-cell reconstitution after alpha-beta-depleted transplantation in children. In its sample, this clonotype was seen a few times. Preparing the TCRbeta library involved the use of unique molecular identifiers. TCRdb reanalysed the PCR reads using MiXCR and keeps one entry per CDR3 protein. The sample includes more than 200,000 distinct CDR3 sequences, 20% to 30% of them seen just once. The CDR3 spans 14 residues. Looked up from germline, CDR1 is SQVTM and CDR2 is ANQGSEA. With V trimmed by 6 bases and J by 2 bases, 6 bases remained unmatched.

This specimen was PBMCs, taken before TCRalphabeta/CD19-depleted stem cell transplant. This TCR came from a girl aged 2 to 9 with Fanconi anemia, due to receive a stem cell transplant. The chain links TRBV29-1 to TRBJ2-3; 9 bases align to TRBD1. The chain's CDR3 is CSVHGTGHTDTQYF. The DNA of the CDR3 is TGCAGCGTCCACGGGACAGGGCACACAGATACGCAGTATTTT.